Listed here are 14 T cell receptor beta chains from one sample, sequenced in a study of blood T cell repertoires in COVID-19. Profiling relied on immunoSEQ multiplex PCR, and the TCRdb table lists in-frame clones only, not all of them. The sample records some 150,000 clones, about nine tenths being singletons. The sequenced sample consisted of peripheral blood. These receptor sequences come from a human donor in a cohort sampled during active COVID-19.

The gene calls are TRBV4-3 and TRBJ2-5, with 13 bases aligning to TRBD2. Germline lookup yields CDR1 LGHNA and CDR2 YSLEER. The ends lost 1 base at V and 2 bases at J; junction bases unmatched: 4. This CDR3 is built from 17 residues. CDR3 sequence (DNA): TGCGCCAGCAGCCAAGGACTAGCGGGGGGACTACAAGAGACCCAGTACTTC. Translation: CASSQGLAGGLQETQYF.

This clone appeared once. The chain recombines TRBV3-1 (or the pseudogene TRBV3-2) with TRBJ2-3; TRBD2 is a possible D gene (6 bases). Trimming took 1 base from V and 1 from J, leaving 12 bases between them. This CDR3 contains 16 residues. Germline CDR1 reads LGHDT; CDR2 reads YNNKEL (reference sequence). The CDR3 here is CASSQVITGGTDTQYF. DNA of the CDR3: TGTGCCAGCAGCCAAGTTATCACGGGGGGCACAGATACGCAGTATTTT.

This clone has just one count. This chain uses TRBV4-2 with TRBJ1-2; the D gene is possibly TRBD1 (5 bases). Germline V CDR1 and CDR2: LGHNA, YNFKEQ. V was pared by 0 bases and J by 4 bases, with 18 bases between. This CDR3 is 17 amino acids long. The chain's CDR3 is CASSQEPGGGKGYGYTF. The CDR3 DNA reads TGTGCCAGCAGCCAAGAACCCGGGGGAGGTAAGGGCTATGGCTACACCTTC.

This sequence joins TRBV6-5 and TRBJ2-3, with D perhaps matching TRBD2 (5 bases). The V end was cut by 6 bases, the J end by 7 bases, with 8 bases between. Germline V CDR1 and CDR2: MNHEY, SVGAGI. CDR3 length equals 11 residues. The chain's CDR3 is CASREAYTQYF. The CDR3 region has the DNA TGTGCCAGCAGGGAGGCGTATACGCAGTATTTT.

The chain employs TRBV5-4 and TRBJ2-1, with 7 bases aligning to TRBD2. V dropped 0 bases and J dropped 6; count of bases not matched to a gene: 12. The CDR3 extends over 17 amino acids. CDR1 and CDR2 from the germline V gene are SGHNT and YYREEE (reference sequence). Here the CDR3 DNA reads TGTGCCAGCAGCTTGGAGGCGGAGCGGGAACTTGCCAATGAGCAGTTCTTC. Amino acids: CASSLEAERELANEQFF.

The chain carries TRBV10-3 and TRBJ1-1; 8 positions match TRBD1. The V segment lost 5 bases and the J segment 7 bases; nucleotides outside the gene matches: 9. The CDR3 covers 14 residues. CDR1 is ENHRY, CDR2 SYGVKD, per germline. For the CDR3, the DNA is TGTGCCATCAGTATTTCAGGGGGCGCAGGTGAAGCTTTCTTT. Its translation is CAISISGGAGEAFF.

The V call is TRBV7-9, the J call TRBJ1-6; TRBD1 aligns across 8 bases. CDR1 is SEHNR and CDR2 is FQNEAQ in the germline V gene (reference sequence). After removal of 7 bases from V and 7 bases from J, the junction contained 9 bases not matched to a gene. This CDR3 region has 15 residues. The CDR3 nucleotides are TGTGCCAGCACCCCGGACAGGGAATTAAATTCACCCCTCCACTTT. It codes for CASTPDRELNSPLHF.

This clone occurred a few times. The chain recombines TRBV18 with TRBJ1-5, with D maybe TRBD1 (6 bases). This CDR3 is built from 17 residues. The germline gives CDR1 KGHSH, CDR2 LQKENI. The V end was cut by 2 bases, the J end by 2 bases, with 16 bases between. The CDR3 loop is CASSPGVGSGGNQPQHF. As DNA, the CDR3 is TGTGCCAGCTCACCAGGGGTGGGGTCAGGGGGCAATCAGCCCCAGCATTTT.

A single count supports this clone. The rearrangement joins TRBV30 to TRBJ1-1; the D gene is possibly TRBD1 (5 bases). This CDR3 spans 16 amino acids. Trimming left V 2 bases short and J 4 bases short, with 20 bases between. Looked up from germline, CDR1 is GTSNPN and CDR2 is SVGIG (reference sequence). CDR3 residues: CAWSSQPGGVSTEAFF. The CDR3, as DNA: TGTGCCTGGAGTTCTCAACCCGGAGGGGTAAGCACTGAAGCTTTCTTT. Looking up the rest from reference TRBV30 and TRBJ1-1 gives the full variable domain: SQTIHQWPATLVQPVGSPLSLECTVEGTSNPNLYWYRQAAGRGLQLLFYSVGIGQISSEVPQNLSASRPQDRQFILSSKKLLLSDSGFYLCAWSSQPGGVSTEAFFGQGTRLTVV.

This sequence joins TRBV15 and TRBJ2-3, with TRBD2 identical over 11 bases. Germline values: CDR1 LNHNV, CDR2 YYDKDF (reference sequence). V lost 0 bases, J lost 2 bases, and 4 bases stayed unmatched. The length of the CDR3 is 17 residues. For the CDR3, the DNA is TGTGCCACCAGCAGAGACGGGACTAGCGGCTCCACAGATACGCAGTATTTT. This codes for CATSRDGTSGSTDTQYF.

The chain employs TRBV3-1 (or the pseudogene TRBV3-2) and TRBJ1-4, with TRBD1 as a possible D gene (5 bases). This CDR3 has 18 residues. Germline V CDR1 and CDR2: LGHDT, YNNKEL (reference sequence). V was trimmed by 0 bases and J by 1 base, leaving 15 bases between them. The CDR3: CASSQDPPGWGTNEKLFF. CDR3 DNA: TGTGCCAGCAGCCAAGATCCCCCAGGGTGGGGAACTAATGAAAAACTGTTTTTT.

The chain has TRBV6-5 and TRBJ2-7; TRBD1 aligns across 9 bases. V gave up 7 bases and J gave up 2 bases; unmatched junction bases: 3. The germline gives CDR1 MNHEY, CDR2 SVGAGI. The CDR3 is 13 amino acids. The CDR3 is CASTDRGTYEQYF. The CDR3 nucleotides read TGTGCCAGCACCGACAGGGGGACCTACGAGCAGTACTTC.

CDR3 nucleotides: TGTGCCAGCAAGGGGGGGGTGGCGTATGGCTACACCTTC. It translates to CASKGGVAYGYTF. V is TRBV2 and J is TRBJ1-2, with D possibly being TRBD1 (6 bases). From germline, CDR1 is SNHLY and CDR2 FYNNEI. This CDR3 region has 13 residues. The V end lost 7 bases, the J end lost 5 bases, and 14 bases lay between the germline ends.

The chain links TRBV5-4 to TRBJ2-7, with a possible D match to TRBD2 (5 bases). The CDR3 is made up of 14 amino acids. With 3 bases removed from V and 2 bases from J, the gap between germline ends came to 12 bases. Germline V lookup: CDR1 SGHNT, CDR2 YYREEE (reference sequence). The CDR3 protein is CASSSWTATYEQYF. DNA for the CDR3: TGTGCCAGCAGCTCCTGGACTGCTACCTACGAGCAGTACTTC.